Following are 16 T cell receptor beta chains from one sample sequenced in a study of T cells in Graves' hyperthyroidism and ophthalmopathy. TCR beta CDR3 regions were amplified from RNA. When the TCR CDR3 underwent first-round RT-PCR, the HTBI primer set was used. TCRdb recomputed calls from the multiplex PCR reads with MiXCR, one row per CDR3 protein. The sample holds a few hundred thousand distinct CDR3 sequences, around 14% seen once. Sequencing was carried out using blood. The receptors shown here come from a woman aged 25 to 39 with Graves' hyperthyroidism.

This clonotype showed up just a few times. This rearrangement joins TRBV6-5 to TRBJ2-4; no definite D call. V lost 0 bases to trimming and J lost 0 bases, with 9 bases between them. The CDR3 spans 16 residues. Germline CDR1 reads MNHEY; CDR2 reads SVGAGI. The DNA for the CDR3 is TGTGCCAGCAGTTACTCTGGGGTCGGAGCCAAAAACATTCAGTACTTC. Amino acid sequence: CASSYSGVGAKNIQYF.

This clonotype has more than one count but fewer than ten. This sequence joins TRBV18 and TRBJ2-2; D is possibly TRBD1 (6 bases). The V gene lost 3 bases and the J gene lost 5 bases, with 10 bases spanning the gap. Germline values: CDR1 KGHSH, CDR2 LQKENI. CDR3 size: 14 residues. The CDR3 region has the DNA TGTGCCAGCTCACCGAACAGGGAGACCGGGGAGCTGTTTTTT. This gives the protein CASSPNRETGELFF.

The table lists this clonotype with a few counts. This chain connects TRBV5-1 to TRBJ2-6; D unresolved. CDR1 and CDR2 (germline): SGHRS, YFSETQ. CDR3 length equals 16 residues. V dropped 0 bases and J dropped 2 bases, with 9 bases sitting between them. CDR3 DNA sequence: TGCGCCAGCAGCTTGGATTACCGGGCTGGGGCCAACGTCCTGACTTTC. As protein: CASSLDYRAGANVLTF.

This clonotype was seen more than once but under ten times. CDR3 nucleotide sequence: TGTGCCAGCAGGACGGGACAGATCAATCAGCCCCAGCATTTT. This gives the protein CASRTGQINQPQHF. The V and J genes are TRBV6-1 and TRBJ1-5, with 7 bases that match TRBD1. The length of the CDR3 is 14 residues. After removal of 6 bases from V and 3 bases from J, the junction contained 5 bases not matched to a gene. Germline CDR1 is MNHNS and CDR2 is SASEGT.

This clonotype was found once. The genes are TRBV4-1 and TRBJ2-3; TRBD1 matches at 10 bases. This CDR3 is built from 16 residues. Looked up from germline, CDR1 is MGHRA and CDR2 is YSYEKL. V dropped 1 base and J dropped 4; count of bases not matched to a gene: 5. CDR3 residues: CASSQAGTGVADTQYF. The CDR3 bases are TGCGCCAGCAGCCAAGCTGGGACAGGGGTTGCAGATACGCAGTATTTT.

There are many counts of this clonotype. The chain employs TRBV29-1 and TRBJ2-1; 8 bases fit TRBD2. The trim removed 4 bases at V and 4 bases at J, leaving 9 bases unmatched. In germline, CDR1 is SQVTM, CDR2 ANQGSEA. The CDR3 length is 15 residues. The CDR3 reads CSVAPLAGPYNEQFF. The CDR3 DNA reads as TGCAGCGTTGCCCCCCTAGCGGGTCCGTACAATGAGCAGTTCTTC.

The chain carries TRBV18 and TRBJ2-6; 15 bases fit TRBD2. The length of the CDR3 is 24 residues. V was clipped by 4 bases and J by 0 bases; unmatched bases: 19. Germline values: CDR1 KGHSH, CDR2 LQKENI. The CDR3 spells CASSLTLGLAGGSPRASGANVLTF. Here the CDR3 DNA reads TGTGCCAGCTCACTGACCTTGGGACTAGCGGGGGGTTCCCCCAGGGCCTCTGGGGCCAACGTCCTGACTTTC.

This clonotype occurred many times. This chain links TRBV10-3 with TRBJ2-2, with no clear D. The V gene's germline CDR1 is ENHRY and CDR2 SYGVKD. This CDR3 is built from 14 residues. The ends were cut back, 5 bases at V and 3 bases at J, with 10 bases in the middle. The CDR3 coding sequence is TGTGCCATCAGTCAGACTTGGGACACCGGGGAGCTGTTTTTT. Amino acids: CAISQTWDTGELFF.

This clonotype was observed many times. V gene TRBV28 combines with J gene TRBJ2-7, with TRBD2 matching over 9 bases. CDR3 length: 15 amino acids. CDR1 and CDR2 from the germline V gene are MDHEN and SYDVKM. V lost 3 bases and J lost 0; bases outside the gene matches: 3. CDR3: CASSLSGRSSYEQYF. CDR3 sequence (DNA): TGTGCCAGCAGTTTGAGCGGGAGGTCCTCCTACGAGCAGTACTTC.

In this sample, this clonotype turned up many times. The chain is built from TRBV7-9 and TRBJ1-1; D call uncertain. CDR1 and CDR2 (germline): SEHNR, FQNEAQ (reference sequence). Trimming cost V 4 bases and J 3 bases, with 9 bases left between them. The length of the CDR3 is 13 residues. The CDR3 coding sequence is TGTGCCAGCAGCTCCTCGAGCGACACTGAAGCTTTCTTT. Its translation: CASSSSSDTEAFF.

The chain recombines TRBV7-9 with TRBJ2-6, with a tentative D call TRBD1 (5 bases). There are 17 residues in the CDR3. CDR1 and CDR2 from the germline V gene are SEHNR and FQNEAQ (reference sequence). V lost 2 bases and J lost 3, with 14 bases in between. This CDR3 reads CASSLFRDFGGANVLTF. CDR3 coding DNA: TGTGCCAGCAGCTTATTCAGGGATTTCGGTGGGGCCAACGTCCTGACTTTC.

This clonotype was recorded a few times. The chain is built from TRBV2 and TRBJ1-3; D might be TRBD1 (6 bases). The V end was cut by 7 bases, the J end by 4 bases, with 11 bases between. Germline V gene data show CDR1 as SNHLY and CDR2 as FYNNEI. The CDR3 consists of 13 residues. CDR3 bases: TGTGCCAGCACCAAGGACAGCGGAAACACCATATATTTT. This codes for CASTKDSGNTIYF.

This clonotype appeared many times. CDR3: CASGTRTGMEYEQYF. Written as DNA, the CDR3 is TGTGCCAGCGGGACTCGGACAGGGATGGAGTACGAGCAGTACTTC. The rearrangement links TRBV27 to TRBJ2-7, with 8 bases identical to TRBD1. The V and J ends lost 8 bases and 4 bases, in that order; junction bases with no gene match: 13. In germline, CDR1 is MNHEY, CDR2 SMNVEV (reference sequence). The CDR3 loop spans 15 amino acids.

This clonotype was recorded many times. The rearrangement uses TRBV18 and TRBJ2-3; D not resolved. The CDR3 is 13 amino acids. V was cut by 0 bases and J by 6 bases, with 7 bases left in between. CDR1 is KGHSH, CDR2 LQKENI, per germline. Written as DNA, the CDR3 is TGTGCCAGCTCACCACCCGTTTCGGATACGCAGTATTTT. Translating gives CASSPPVSDTQYF.

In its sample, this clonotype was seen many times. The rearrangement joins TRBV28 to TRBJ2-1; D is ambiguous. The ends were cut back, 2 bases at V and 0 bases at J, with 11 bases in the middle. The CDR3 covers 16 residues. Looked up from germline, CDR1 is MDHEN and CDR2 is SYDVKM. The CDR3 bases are TGTGCCAGCAGTTTAAACGGTCCAACCTCCTACAATGAGCAGTTCTTC. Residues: CASSLNGPTSYNEQFF.

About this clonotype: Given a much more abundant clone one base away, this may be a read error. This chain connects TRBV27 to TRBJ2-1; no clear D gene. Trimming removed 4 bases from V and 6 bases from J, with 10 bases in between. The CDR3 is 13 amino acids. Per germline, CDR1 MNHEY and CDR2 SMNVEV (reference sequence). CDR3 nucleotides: TGTGCCAGCAGTTCTGGGGAAGGCAATGAGCAGTTCTTC. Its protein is CASSSGEGNEQFF.